This T cell receptor (beta chain) was recorded in a study of OX40 agonist ivuxolimab in advanced cancers. Overall study context: Six ivuxolimab dose levels, 0.01 to 10 mg/kg, were given intravenously every 2 weeks.

Data came from immunoSEQ multiplex PCR; TCRdb stores just in-frame clones and leaves some out. The sample has almost 70,000 clones; 80% to 90% are singletons. CDR1 SGHTA and CDR2 FQGNSA come from the germline V gene. V trimming: 5 bases; J trimming: 5 bases; junction bases outside the gene matches: 11. This CDR3 has 17 amino acids. Findings and caveats of the study: In CD8+ T cells, expanded clones were on average more numerous than in CD4+.

A few counts support this clone. The antigen remains undetermined. The V call is TRBV7-2, the J call TRBJ2-2, with 10 bases matching TRBD2. The source material was CD4+ or CD8+ T cells sorted from blood, sampled in a trial of the OX40 agonist ivuxolimab. The receptor was isolated from an adult with an advanced solid tumor such as melanoma, head and neck, liver or kidney cancer. CDR3 region: CASSGGLAGAGTGELFF. The CDR3 nucleotides are TGTGCCAGCAGCGGGGGCCTAGCGGGAGCGGGGACCGGGGAGCTGTTTTTT.